This T cell receptor (beta chain) was captured by sequencing in a study of blood T cell repertoires in COVID-19. Some clones are missing from TCRdb's copy, which holds only in-frame ones; the method was immunoSEQ multiplex PCR. The sample holds 120,000 or so clones, over 85% seen once. Germline V lookup: CDR1 WSHSY, CDR2 SAAADI. The J segment lost 8 bases and the V segment lost 6 bases, leaving 6 bases of the junction unmatched. The CDR3 length is 12 residues. The genes are TRBV10-2 and TRBJ1-2, with 7 bases fitting TRBD1. What was sequenced was peripheral blood. The source is a man aged 55 to 70 with COVID-19, enrolled during active disease. The CDR3 region has the DNA TGCGCCAGCAGGGCCGACAGGGCGGGCTACACCTTC. Translation gives CASRADRAGYTF.